This T cell receptor (beta chain) was profiled in a study of response to subunit inactivated influenza vaccine (dated by TCRdb to the late 2010s). Notes on the research overall: To follow how T cells responded to a trivalent subunit inactivated influenza vaccine, the researchers relied on deep quantitative profiling of the T cell receptor repertoire.

About this clonotype itself: Its cognate antigen has yet to be identified. Base qualities are not provided; no much larger clone lies one nucleotide away.

The library relied on RT-PCR. Sequencing was carried out with an Illumina HiSeq 2500. TCRdb cleaned the public reads at Q25 with fastp, built clones with MiXCR and kept in-frame beta chains. Rows with one shared CDR3 protein collapse into an entry with the most common genes and DNA. The sample profile shows 860,000 or so distinct CDR3 sequences; 20% to 25% of them were found once. The top ten clonotypes cover around 9.6% of the sample. Summary of the overall study and its limitations: According to the authors, only a limited number of new T cells may be recruited by each seasonal influenza vaccination.

CDR1 and CDR2 were assigned from the germline V gene as SGHAT and FQNNGV. Germline trimming amounts to 5 bases on V and 2 bases on J, with 6 as the count of junction bases outside the gene matches. The CDR3 starts with the cysteine, ends with the phenylalanine, and has 15 residues. Solely the CDR3 DNA is kept, with 45 bases framed from the first base. This receptor chain uses TRBV11-2 and TRBJ1-1, with 9 middle bases fitting TRBD1. Specimen: PBMCs from blood, collected roughly 5 days after vaccination. This receptor was identified in a man in his forties or fifties who received an inactivated influenza vaccine. Donor details come from another sample of the same person, matched by shared clones. The CDR3 is CASSQTGQGNTEAFF. In nucleotide form, the sequence is TGTGCCAGCAGCCAAACGGGACAGGGTAACACTGAAGCTTTCTTT.